The present T cell receptor beta chain was sequenced within a study of T cells after yellow fever vaccination. Looking at the study overall: Any fraction with a low cell number was prepared using SMART-Seq v4 Ultra Low Input.

In TCRdb, the 5' RACE reads were re-called with MiXCR into one record per CDR3 protein. The repertoire includes around 590,000 distinct CDR3 sequences, 9% to 15% of them detected once, and just under 15% sits in the top ten. Trimming took 4 bases from V and 1 from J, leaving 11 bases between them. The germline gives CDR1 GTSNPN, CDR2 SVGIG (reference sequence). The CDR3 length is 13 residues. The clonotype was recovered from a young man who received the YFV17D yellow fever vaccine. Here the sequenced sample was PBMCs, taken on the day of the yellow fever booster vaccination. The chain uses TRBV30 and TRBJ2-7; a possible D gene is TRBD1 (5 bases). CDR3 nucleotide sequence: TGTGCCTGGATCCGCAGGGTTTCCTACGAGCAGTACTTC. It is translated as CAWIRRVSYEQYF.